Each of the 24 T cell receptor beta chains below was sequenced from the same sample in a study of siplizumab effects on memory and regulatory T cells. The table came from immunoSEQ multiplex PCR; TCRdb's copy has only in-frame clones and leaves some out. The repertoire includes about 120,000 clones, roughly 93% of them detected once, and around 0.15% sits in the top ten. The sequenced sample consisted of non-Treg CD4+ T cells sorted from blood. These receptors were taken from a human donor in good health.

J is TRBJ1-2 and V is TRBV2; D possibly corresponds to TRBD1 (6 bases). Between the trimmed V and J ends, which lost 0 bases and 3 bases, there was a span of 17 bases. Germline assignment: CDR1 SNHLY and CDR2 FYNNEI. This CDR3 is 17 amino acids long. The CDR3 sequence: CASSEAPPTGSYYGYTF. The CDR3 DNA follows: TGTGCCAGCAGTGAAGCGCCTCCAACAGGGTCGTACTATGGCTACACCTTC.

The CDR3 DNA reads as TGTGCCAGCAGCTTCTCCGTGACAGGGCCTTACGAGCAGTACTTC. This translates into CASSFSVTGPYEQYF. The V call is TRBV7-3, the J call TRBJ2-7; TRBD1 matches at 7 bases. Unmatched junction bases numbered 9, after V lost 3 bases and J lost 4 bases. The CDR3 totals 15 residues. Germline CDR1 and CDR2: SGHTA and FQGTGA.

The chain carries TRBV7-3 and TRBJ2-2, with D perhaps matching TRBD2 (5 bases). Germline CDR1 and CDR2: SGHTA and FQGTGA. The CDR3 sequence is 15 residues long. The V gene lost 0 bases and the J gene lost 7 bases, with 12 bases spanning the gap. The CDR3 DNA is TGTGCCAGCAGCTTAACTAGTCCGGGAATCGGGGAGCTGTTTTTT. Its translation is CASSLTSPGIGELFF.

The chain recombines TRBV7-2 with TRBJ1-2; D perhaps matches TRBD1 (5 bases). This CDR3 has 13 amino acids. The V and J ends lost 5 bases and 4 bases respectively, with 11 bases between them. Germline V gene sequence: CDR1 SGHTA, CDR2 FQGNSA. The CDR3 DNA reads TGTGCCAGCAGCCGGGGACGGGCCTATGGCTACACCTTC. Its translation is CASSRGRAYGYTF. Together with reference TRBV7-2 and TRBJ1-2, the CDR3 gives the full variable domain: GAGVSQSPSNKVTEKGKDVELRCDPISGHTALYWYRQSLGQGLEFLIYFQGNSAPDKSGLPSDRFSAERTGGSVSTLTIQRTQQEDSAVYLCASSRGRAYGYTFGSGTRLTVV.

This clone has just one count. CDR3 sequence reads: CASSPRQDPNYGYTF. CDR3 DNA: TGTGCCAGCTCACCGCGACAGGACCCCAACTATGGCTACACCTTC. V gene TRBV18 combines with J gene TRBJ1-2; TRBD1 might be the D (6 bases). From germline, CDR1 is KGHSH and CDR2 LQKENI. The CDR3 sequence is 15 residues long. The V and J ends lost 3 bases and 2 bases respectively, with 13 bases between them.

The gene calls are TRBV10-3 and TRBJ2-3, with D uncertain. V shed 2 bases and J shed 0 bases, with 6 bases lying between them. The CDR3 totals 14 residues. Per the germline V gene, CDR1 is ENHRY and CDR2 is SYGVKD. CDR3 coding DNA: TGTGCCATCAGTGAGGCTGTAAGCACAGATACGCAGTATTTT. Amino acid sequence: CAISEAVSTDTQYF.

V usage is TRBV29-1 and J usage is TRBJ1-1; possible D gene TRBD1, 5 bases. The germline V gene encodes CDR1 SQVTM and CDR2 ANQGSEA. Deletions cut 0 bases from V and 9 bases from J, with 17 bases between. This CDR3 has 14 amino acids. The CDR3 DNA is TGCAGCGTTGAAGATCTTCTGGGGCACTTAAAAGCTTTCTTT. It translates to CSVEDLLGHLKAFF.

This chain uses TRBV19 with TRBJ2-7, with 12 bases matching TRBD2. The CDR3 spans 15 residues. With 5 bases clipped from V and 3 bases from J, the junction kept 5 bases outside the gene matches. Germline-derived CDR1 and CDR2 are LNHDA and SQIVND (reference sequence). In DNA, the CDR3 is TGTGCCAGTAGTCCCGGACTAGCGGGATACTACGAGCAGTACTTC. This translates into CASSPGLAGYYEQYF.

The chain couples TRBV10-3 to TRBJ2-7; 7 positions agree with TRBD1. Unmatched junction bases numbered 7, after V lost 6 bases and J lost 5 bases. The CDR3 has 13 residues. Germline loops: CDR1 ENHRY, CDR2 SYGVKD. The DNA of the CDR3 is TGTGCCATCAGCGGACAGGTACGGAACGAGCAGTACTTC. Its translation is CAISGQVRNEQYF.

This sequence joins TRBV12-5 and TRBJ2-7; D gene uncertain. Trimming cost V 11 bases and J 6 bases, with 17 bases left between them. The CDR3 is 12 residues long. Germline CDR1 is LGHNT and CDR2 is FRNRAP. Written as DNA, the CDR3 is TGTGCTGGTGCTCTCTATTGTGTCGAGCAGTACTTC. Its protein is CAGALYCVEQYF.

The chain has TRBV11-2 and TRBJ2-5; D ambiguous. V was cut by 6 bases and J by 1 base, with 6 bases left in between. The CDR3 is 12 residues long. From germline, CDR1 is SGHAT and CDR2 FQNNGV. The CDR3 sequence: CASRQSQETQYF. The CDR3 nucleotides read TGTGCCAGCAGACAGTCCCAAGAGACCCAGTACTTC.

The chain couples TRBV7-2 to TRBJ2-6; TRBD1 agrees at 7 bases. Trimming took 8 bases from V and 0 from J; bases not matched to a gene: 7. Germline V gene lookup returns CDR1 SGHTA and CDR2 FQGNSA. The CDR3 consists of 16 residues. The CDR3: CASHRDRYSGANVLTF. CDR3 DNA: TGTGCCAGCCATCGGGACAGATACTCTGGGGCCAACGTCCTGACTTTC.

This chain links TRBV28 with TRBJ2-3; D could derive from TRBD1 or TRBD2 (5 bases each). Trimming took 6 bases from V and 8 from J, leaving 21 bases between them. Germline V gene data show CDR1 as MDHEN and CDR2 as SYDVKM. The CDR3 runs 15 residues. The CDR3 protein is CASRETGIQQGTQYF. CDR3 in DNA: TGTGCCAGCAGGGAAACCGGGATTCAGCAGGGTACGCAGTATTTT.

The chain employs TRBV18 and TRBJ1-1; unclear D gene. The CDR3 length is 16 residues. V gave up 4 bases and J gave up 0 bases, with 15 bases separating them. Germline values: CDR1 KGHSH, CDR2 LQKENI. CDR3 loop: CASSLALQLMNTEAFF. For the CDR3, the DNA is TGTGCCAGCTCACTTGCGCTACAGCTAATGAACACTGAAGCTTTCTTT.

The chain employs TRBV11-3 and TRBJ1-1; 8 positions agree with TRBD1. CDR3 length: 12 amino acids. From germline, CDR1 is SGHNT and CDR2 YENEEA. V gave up 4 bases and J gave up 8 bases; unmatched junction bases: 3. This CDR3 is CASSSGTGEAFF. The CDR3, as DNA: TGTGCCAGCAGCTCGGGGACAGGAGAAGCTTTCTTT.

The V and J genes are TRBV5-1 and TRBJ2-5, with D perhaps TRBD2 (6 bases). CDR1 and CDR2 (germline): SGHRS, YFSETQ. The CDR3 sequence is 14 residues long. Deletions cut 2 bases from V and 0 bases from J, with 8 bases between. Here the CDR3 DNA reads TGCGCCAGCAGCTTCCGGGACTACCAAGAGACCCAGTACTTC. This translates into CASSFRDYQETQYF.

This clone was seen a few times. The chain has TRBV19 and TRBJ1-3; no firm D call. CDR3 length equals 13 residues. Trimming stripped 3 bases from V and 7 bases from J, with 10 bases between. Germline assignment: CDR1 LNHDA and CDR2 SQIVND (reference sequence). The CDR3 DNA reads TGTGCCAGTAGTATCCCCGGGCGGAACACCATATATTTT. Protein product: CASSIPGRNTIYF.

J is TRBJ1-1 and V is TRBV28; D is unclear. The length of the CDR3 is 12 residues. Germline assignment: CDR1 MDHEN and CDR2 SYDVKM. Trimming took 5 bases from V and 0 from J, leaving 4 bases between them. The CDR3 bases are TGTGCCAGCAGTGGGGTGAACACTGAAGCTTTCTTT. Protein sequence: CASSGVNTEAFF.

The rearrangement uses TRBV6-5 and TRBJ1-6, with D hard to call. The CDR3 contains 14 residues. Trimming removed 7 bases from V and 7 bases from J, with 14 bases in between. From germline, CDR1 is MNHEY and CDR2 SVGAGI. The CDR3 DNA is TGTGCCAGCACCCAAGTTAACGGGAATTCACCCCTCCACTTT. As protein: CASTQVNGNSPLHF.

The chain employs TRBV6-5 and TRBJ2-7; 8 bases are a match to TRBD2. Germline CDR1 and CDR2: MNHEY and SVGAGI. V lost 6 bases and J lost 6; bases outside the gene matches: 13. This CDR3 has 15 residues. The CDR3 coding sequence is TGTGCCAGCAGCCGAGGTAGCGGGGCTGACGGCGAGCAGTACTTC. Translated: CASSRGSGADGEQYF.

The chain uses TRBV10-3 and TRBJ2-2; 11 positions agree with TRBD2. The J segment lost 3 bases and the V segment lost 3 bases, leaving 6 bases of the junction unmatched. The CDR3 loop spans 17 amino acids. The germline V gene has CDR1 ENHRY and CDR2 SYGVKD. The chain's CDR3 is CAISDGLAGLDTGELFF. CDR3 DNA sequence: TGTGCCATCAGTGACGGACTAGCGGGCCTGGACACCGGGGAGCTGTTTTTT.

This chain links TRBV5-1 with TRBJ1-4; tentative D call: TRBD1 (5 bases). The V gene lost 2 bases and the J gene lost 7 bases, with 15 bases spanning the gap. The CDR3 is made up of 15 amino acids. CDR1 is SGHRS and CDR2 is YFSETQ in the germline V gene. The CDR3 loop is CASSLQSGAGEKLFF. Written as DNA, the CDR3 is TGCGCCAGCAGCTTACAGTCCGGGGCAGGTGAAAAACTGTTTTTT.

J is TRBJ1-2 and V is TRBV4-3; D gene ambiguous. The CDR3 contains 14 residues. Germline CDR1 reads LGHNA; CDR2 reads YSLEER. The V end lost 0 bases, the J end lost 5 bases, and 10 bases lay between the germline ends. The CDR3 loop is CASSQDAEDYGYTF. The CDR3 coding sequence is TGCGCCAGCAGCCAAGATGCCGAGGATTATGGCTACACCTTC.

The chain carries TRBV11-1 and TRBJ2-5, with 12 bases fitting TRBD1. CDR1 and CDR2 from the germline V gene are SGHAT and FQDESV (reference sequence). V lost 0 bases, J lost 5 bases, and 7 bases stayed unmatched. The CDR3 contains 17 residues. The CDR3 DNA reads as TGTGCCAGCAGCTTAGCGCGGGGGACAGGGGGCCGGGAGACCCAGTACTTC. This encodes CASSLARGTGGRETQYF.